This TCR beta chain was identified in a study of patients and donors after allogeneic stem cell transplantation. Each CDR3 protein gets one entry after TCRdb re-called the RT-PCR reads with MiXCR. This table holds about a million distinct CDR3 sequences, roughly 18% found once. V was shortened by 5 bases and J by 5 bases, with 10 bases between the two germline ends. The CDR3 length is 13 residues. Germline CDR1 SGHTA, CDR2 FQGTGA. The specimen sequenced was blood, either unsorted or a sorted T cell fraction (not recorded which). This chain joins TRBV7-3 and TRBJ2-4, with D perhaps given as TRBD1 or TRBD2 (5 bases each). The source is a human donor who was either an allogeneic HSCT recipient or a stem cell or donor lymphocyte infusion donor (not recorded which). It is not recorded whose cells these are; they may come from a transplant donor. The CDR3 sequence: CASSRDVQNIQYF. The CDR3 DNA is TGTGCCAGCAGCCGGGACGTTCAAAACATTCAGTACTTC.